The 26 T cell receptor beta chains in this list originate from one sample, sequenced in a study of a mutant IDH1 vaccine in newly diagnosed glioma. Stated time point: week 47, end of study. Mutant IDH1 20-mer peptide, at 300 ug, made up each vaccine dose, with topical imiquimod. Assay used: immunoSEQ multiplex PCR; TCRdb lists only in-frame clones, some missing. The table shows around 50,000 clones, with approximately 64% occurring only once. These receptors lack a known antigen. Sequenced here: peripheral blood mononuclear cells (PBMCs), sampled from a glioma patient whose treatment included an IDH1 peptide vaccine. The receptors come from a man aged 35-49 years with glioma. Some clones in this sample may be carry-over from other donors' samples.

The J gene is TRBJ1-1, the V gene TRBV6-5, with D perhaps TRBD1 (5 bases). CDR1 and CDR2 (germline): MNHEY, SVGAGI. The CDR3 has 14 amino acids. V was trimmed by 8 bases and J by 11 bases, leaving 24 bases between them. The chain's CDR3 is CASLSSIDGGWAFF. CDR3 coding DNA: TGTGCCAGCCTTTCATCGATAGACGGGGGGTGGGCTTTCTTT.

This clone turned up a few times. J is TRBJ1-5 and V is TRBV15; D gene uncertain. V was shortened by 5 bases and J by 4 bases, with 6 bases between the two germline ends. The CDR3 is 12 residues long. The germline CDR1 and CDR2 sequences are LNHNV and YYDKDF (reference sequence). The CDR3 here is CATSGLNQPQHF. Here the CDR3 DNA reads TGTGCCACCAGCGGACTGAATCAGCCCCAGCATTTT.

The CDR3 protein is CASSPTMGPRNEQFF. The DNA of the CDR3 is TGTGCCAGCTCACCAACGATGGGTCCACGGAATGAGCAGTTCTTC. The V gene is TRBV18, the J gene TRBJ2-1, with D uncertain. The CDR3 consists of 15 residues. V gave up 2 bases and J gave up 7 bases, with 15 bases separating them. Per germline, CDR1 KGHSH and CDR2 LQKENI.

The CDR3 bases are TGTGCCAGCAGAGCCGTTGGTACGCAGTATTTT. It translates to CASRAVGTQYF. V usage is TRBV6-6 and J usage is TRBJ2-3; no firm D call. V was clipped by 6 bases and J by 8 bases, with 9 bases between them. CDR3 length: 11 amino acids. Germline V gene sequence: CDR1 MNHNY, CDR2 SVGAGI (reference sequence).

The chain recombines TRBV7-8 with TRBJ2-1; D possibly corresponds to TRBD2 (5 bases). This CDR3 is 11 amino acids long. Germline V gene data show CDR1 as SGHVS and CDR2 as FQNEAQ. Trimming removed 5 bases from V and 9 bases from J, with 8 bases in between. In DNA form, the CDR3 reads TGTGCCAGCAGCCAAAGCGGTGAGCAGTTCTTC. It is translated as CASSQSGEQFF.

This clone was seen more than once but under ten times. This sequence joins TRBV29-1 and TRBJ2-7; D is possibly TRBD1 (5 bases). Deletions cut 7 bases from V and 2 bases from J, with 9 bases between. Germline V gene lookup returns CDR1 SQVTM and CDR2 ANQGSEA. This CDR3 is 11 amino acids long. The CDR3 nucleotides read TGCAGCGGGGGCACTACCTACGAGCAGTACTTC. Translated, it gives CSGGTTYEQYF.

The J gene is TRBJ1-2, the V gene TRBV25-1, with D unclear. Germline lookup yields CDR1 MGHDK and CDR2 SYGVNS. The CDR3 spans 13 residues. Trimming removed 5 bases from V and 4 bases from J, with 11 bases in between. CDR3 bases: TGTGCCAGCAGTCTAGACGGAATCTATGGCTACACCTTC. This encodes CASSLDGIYGYTF.

The DNA for the CDR3 is TGTGCCAGCAAGTGGAGGGCTAATACCTACGAGCAGTACTTC. This translates into CASKWRANTYEQYF. This chain links TRBV6-1 with TRBJ2-7; the D gene is possibly TRBD2 (6 bases). V lost 7 bases and J 2 bases, leaving 15 bases between the germline ends. Looked up from germline, CDR1 is MNHNS and CDR2 is SASEGT. The CDR3 extends over 14 amino acids.

The chain combines TRBV29-1 with TRBJ1-1; 9 nucleotides agree with TRBD1. J gave up 0 bases and V 1 base, and 9 bases lay outside the gene matches. Germline V CDR1 and CDR2: SQVTM, ANQGSEA. The CDR3 consists of 17 residues. Written as DNA, the CDR3 is TGCAGCGTTGAAGCTTGGACAGGGGAAGAGGTGAACACTGAAGCTTTCTTT. Protein sequence: CSVEAWTGEEVNTEAFF.

This clone was recorded once. This sequence joins TRBV25-1 and TRBJ1-2, with a possible D match to TRBD1 (5 bases). V lost 4 bases and J 4 bases, leaving 22 bases between the germline ends. Germline CDR1 reads MGHDK; CDR2 reads SYGVNS. The CDR3 runs 17 residues. CDR3 in amino acids: CASSGGGERGYSYGYTF. The CDR3 DNA is TGTGCCAGCAGTGGCGGAGGGGAAAGGGGCTATAGCTATGGCTACACCTTC.

The gene calls are TRBV5-1 and TRBJ1-4; tentative D call: TRBD1 (5 bases). From germline, CDR1 is SGHRS and CDR2 YFSETQ. Trimming removed 1 base from V and 3 bases from J, with 19 bases in between. The CDR3 has 18 amino acids. CDR3 coding DNA: TGCGCCAGCAGCTTGTTCGCCGGGACCCGCGTTGCTAATGAAAAACTGTTTTTT. It encodes CASSLFAGTRVANEKLFF.

The chain recombines TRBV5-1 with TRBJ2-7; D is uncertain. CDR3 length: 14 residues. With 0 bases removed from V and 0 bases from J, the gap between germline ends came to 7 bases. The germline gives CDR1 SGHRS, CDR2 YFSETQ. The CDR3: CASSLAPGSYEQYF. As DNA, the CDR3 is TGCGCCAGCAGCTTGGCCCCGGGCTCCTACGAGCAGTACTTC.

This clone was seen a handful of times. V and J are TRBV5-4 and TRBJ2-1; D is possibly TRBD1 (5 bases). Per the germline V gene, CDR1 is SGHNT and CDR2 is YYREEE (reference sequence). The CDR3 runs 16 residues. The ends were cut back, 0 bases at V and 0 bases at J, with 10 bases in the middle. The CDR3 DNA reads as TGTGCCAGCAGCTTGGGGGGCAGGGCCTCCTACAATGAGCAGTTCTTC. Translation: CASSLGGRASYNEQFF.

This clone came up a few times. The chain joins TRBV7-8 to TRBJ2-1, with TRBD2 matching over 13 bases. J gave up 8 bases and V 6 bases, and 7 bases lay outside the gene matches. Per germline, CDR1 SGHVS and CDR2 FQNEAQ. The CDR3 consists of 15 residues. This CDR3 is CASSYRLAGGYEQFF. The CDR3 coding sequence is TGTGCCAGCAGTTACCGACTAGCGGGGGGCTATGAGCAGTTCTTC. Together with reference TRBV7-8 and TRBJ2-1, the CDR3 gives the full variable domain: GAGVSQSPRYKVAKRGQDVALRCDPISGHVSLFWYQQALGQGPEFLTYFQNEAQLDKSGLPSDRFFAERPEGSVSTLKIQRTQQEDSAVYLCASSYRLAGGYEQFFGPGTRLTVL.

This clone was detected only a few times. The chain recombines TRBV7-9 with TRBJ2-6; 8 nucleotides line up with TRBD1. CDR1 SEHNR and CDR2 FQNEAQ come from the germline V gene (reference sequence). The length of the CDR3 is 17 residues. Losses at the gene ends were 4 bases for V and 1 base for J; bases not matched to a gene: 6. The CDR3 reads CASSSGQGISGANVLTF. In nucleotides, the CDR3 is TGTGCCAGCAGCTCCGGACAGGGAATATCTGGGGCCAACGTCCTGACTTTC.

This clone was seen a single time. The V gene is TRBV2, the J gene TRBJ2-1; D is ambiguous. The germline CDR1 and CDR2 sequences are SNHLY and FYNNEI. Trimming pared 2 bases from V and 7 bases from J, leaving 9 bases between. CDR3 length: 13 amino acids. As DNA, the CDR3 is TGTGCCAGCAGTGAAAGCTGGGTGAATGAGCAGTTCTTC. It is translated as CASSESWVNEQFF.

This clone was recorded once. This chain uses TRBV6-1 with TRBJ2-4; D is ambiguous. Germline lookup yields CDR1 MNHNS and CDR2 SASEGT. The CDR3 runs to 17 residues. V gave up 0 bases and J gave up 0 bases, with 12 bases separating them. The CDR3 nucleotides are TGTGCCAGCAGTGAAGCGGTCGCACCGCTAGCCAAAAACATTCAGTACTTC. Its translation is CASSEAVAPLAKNIQYF.

J is TRBJ2-5 and V is TRBV5-1; D might be TRBD1 or TRBD2, each matching 5 bases. Germline CDR1 and CDR2: SGHRS and YFSETQ. This CDR3 comprises 15 residues. Deletions cut 4 bases from V and 2 bases from J, with 15 bases between. The CDR3 DNA reads as TGCGCCAGCAGCACCGGGACGGACCAACAAGAGACCCAGTACTTC. Residues: CASSTGTDQQETQYF.

The gene calls are TRBV5-1 and TRBJ2-7; possibly TRBD1 for D (5 bases). The ends were cut back, 5 bases at V and 0 bases at J, with 12 bases in the middle. In germline, CDR1 is SGHRS, CDR2 YFSETQ. The CDR3 sequence is 14 residues long. The CDR3 reads CASRVGASSYEQYF. The CDR3 DNA reads as TGCGCCAGCAGGGTAGGGGCGAGCTCCTACGAGCAGTACTTC.

The chain couples TRBV7-3 to TRBJ1-6; D is unclear. Germline CDR1 reads SGHTA; CDR2 reads FQGTGA. The CDR3 is 14 residues long. Deletions cut 0 bases from V and 10 bases from J, with 10 bases between. The CDR3 sequence: CASSLTPANSPLHF. In DNA form, the CDR3 reads TGTGCCAGCAGCTTAACCCCCGCGAACTCACCCCTCCACTTT.

The genes are TRBV5-1 and TRBJ1-4, with D unclear. V shed 0 bases and J shed 8 bases, with 14 bases lying between them. This CDR3 is built from 15 residues. The germline CDR1 and CDR2 sequences are SGHRS and YFSETQ. The CDR3 sequence is CASSLGALSPEKLFF. The CDR3 DNA sequence: TGCGCCAGCAGCTTGGGAGCTCTTAGTCCCGAAAAACTGTTTTTT.

The chain joins TRBV6-5 to TRBJ2-7, with 9 bases lining up with TRBD2. V lost 2 bases to trimming and J lost 4 bases; unmatched junction nucleotides: 3. CDR3 length: 14 residues. Germline assignment: CDR1 MNHEY and CDR2 SVGAGI. The DNA for the CDR3 is TGTGCCAGCAGTTACGGCGGGGGGGGGTACGAGCAGTACTTC. Protein product: CASSYGGGGYEQYF.

The chain joins TRBV27 to TRBJ2-5, with TRBD2 matching over 9 bases. From germline, CDR1 is MNHEY and CDR2 SMNVEV (reference sequence). After removal of 9 bases from V and 3 bases from J, the junction contained 14 bases not matched to a gene. The CDR3 length is 16 residues. The CDR3 DNA reads TGTGCCAGTACCCTCCTGCGGGGGGGGTCCGAAGAGACCCAGTACTTC. It specifies CASTLLRGGSEETQYF.

This clone was seen a handful of times. The CDR3 loop is CASSPGTANIQYF. CDR3 bases: TGTGCCAGTAGCCCCGGGACGGCGAACATTCAGTACTTC. The genes are TRBV19 and TRBJ2-4; D tentatively reads TRBD1 or TRBD2 (5 bases each). The CDR3 is 13 amino acids. Germline values: CDR1 LNHDA, CDR2 SQIVND (reference sequence). The V end lost 6 bases, the J end lost 7 bases, and 13 bases lay between the germline ends.

V is TRBV27 and J is TRBJ1-6; no reliable D call. Germline-derived CDR1 and CDR2 are MNHEY and SMNVEV (reference sequence). The V and J ends lost 6 bases and 5 bases respectively, with 14 bases between them. CDR3 length equals 15 residues. CDR3 sequence: CASRDLVHNNSPLHF. CDR3 in DNA: TGTGCCAGCAGGGACCTCGTTCATAATAATTCACCCCTCCACTTT.

The chain combines TRBV2 with TRBJ2-5; the match to TRBD1 covers 10 bases. CDR1 and CDR2 (germline): SNHLY, FYNNEI. CDR3 length: 15 amino acids. V lost 6 bases and J lost 5; bases outside the gene matches: 9. In nucleotides, the CDR3 is TGTGCCAGCAGACGACAGGGGGCGGCTCAGGAGACCCAGTACTTC. Residues: CASRRQGAAQETQYF.